Detailed here is one T cell receptor (beta chain). V dropped 5 bases and J dropped 9; count of bases not matched to a gene: 15. This CDR3 contains 17 residues. Germline CDR1 and CDR2: SGHAT and FQNNGV. This entry is derived from a study of blood T cell repertoires in COVID-19. Participants reported their clinical history, and cohort assignment relied on those reports. Sequencing was performed with immunoSEQ multiplex PCR; in TCRdb, only in-frame clones are kept and a portion is missing. Of approximately 210,000 clones in the sample, almost 90% were seen once. Sequencing was carried out using PBMCs or T cells enriched from blood (not recorded which). V and J are TRBV11-2 and TRBJ2-1, with TRBD2 matching over 11 bases. The sequence was collected from a woman aged 45-65 years with acute COVID-19. As DNA, the CDR3 is TGTGCCAGCAGCCCTCGCATAGCGGGAGGGCACCGAGGTGAGCAGTTCTTC. This translates into CASSPRIAGGHRGEQFF. Combining the CDR3 with reference TRBV11-2 and TRBJ2-1 gives the whole variable domain EAGVAQSPRYKIIEKRQSVAFWCNPISGHATLYWYQQILGQGPKLLIQFQNNGVVDDSQLPKDRFSAERLKGVDSTLKIQPAKLEDSAVYLCASSPRIAGGHRGEQFFGPGTRLTVL.